This entry is about one T cell receptor beta chain. The germline gives CDR1 SGHRS, CDR2 YFSETQ. V shed 6 bases and J 8 bases; nucleotides not matched to a gene: 6. CDR3 size: 13 residues. These data come from a study of blood T cell repertoires in COVID-19. Study background: The United States, Italy and Spain provided the acute and convalescent COVID-19 samples.

Authors' methods: Using reference gene primer amplification, nucleated cell counts were estimated. This table comes from immunoSEQ multiplex PCR, and its TCRdb copy is limited to in-frame clones, with some not included. D and trimming come from the DNA, and the V and J calls and clone size come from that table. The profile shows 200,000 to 250,000 clones, 80% to 85% of them singletons. J is TRBJ2-1 and V is TRBV5-1, with 9 bases aligning to TRBD1. Material for sequencing was peripheral blood. The sequence was collected from a woman in her 30s who had recovered from COVID-19. The CDR3 region has the DNA TGCGCCAGCAACAGACAGGGGGTCGATGAGCAGTTCTTC. This encodes CASNRQGVDEQFF.